Following are 30 T cell receptor beta chains from one sample sequenced in a study of cytomegalovirus exposure and HLA in healthy donors. Produced via immunoSEQ multiplex PCR; TCRdb's table is partial and in-frame only. Among about 200,000 clones listed, about nine tenths were seen once. Material for sequencing was PBMCs. Receptor source: a woman aged 18-29 years in good health and CMV-seropositive.

The rearrangement links TRBV19 to TRBJ2-1; TRBD2 might be the D (5 bases). The V gene lost 3 bases and the J gene lost 4 bases, with 7 bases spanning the gap. CDR1 is LNHDA, CDR2 SQIVND, per germline (reference sequence). The CDR3 has 13 residues. The CDR3 nucleotides read TGTGCCAGTAGTATCCGGACTTACAATGAGCAGTTCTTC. Translated: CASSIRTYNEQFF. The variable domain in full, completed from reference TRBV19 and TRBJ2-1, reads DGGITQSPKYLFRKEGQNVTLSCEQNLNHDAMYWYRQDPGQGLRLIYYSQIVNDFQKGDIAEGYSVSREKKESFPLTVTSAQKNPTAFYLCASSIRTYNEQFFGPGTRLTVL.

CDR3 nucleotide sequence: TGTGCCAGCAGCTCCCTAAGATCGGATGAGCAGTTCTTC. Residues: CASSSLRSDEQFF. The chain carries TRBV9 and TRBJ2-1; D not resolved. Per germline, CDR1 SGDLS and CDR2 YYNGEE. V was cut by 4 bases and J by 8 bases, with 13 bases left in between. The CDR3 extends over 13 amino acids.

This chain joins TRBV7-2 and TRBJ2-3; 9 nucleotides match TRBD2. The CDR3 consists of 15 residues. Germline V lookup: CDR1 SGHTA, CDR2 FQGNSA. J lost 0 bases, V lost 5 bases, and 3 bases had no gene match. The CDR3, as DNA: TGTGCCAGCAGCCCGGCGGGGGGGAGCACAGATACGCAGTATTTT. As protein: CASSPAGGSTDTQYF.

The table lists this clone with a count of one. This chain links TRBV30 with TRBJ2-2; 13 bases fit TRBD2. Germline V gene data show CDR1 as GTSNPN and CDR2 as SVGIG (reference sequence). This CDR3 region has 18 residues. The trim removed 3 bases at V and 3 bases at J, leaving 10 bases unmatched. The CDR3 bases are TGTGCCTGGAGCCCTAGGACTAGCGGGAGTGTCTACACCGGGGAGCTGTTTTTT. It yields the protein CAWSPRTSGSVYTGELFF.

V usage is TRBV23-1 and J usage is TRBJ2-3, with D maybe TRBD2 (6 bases). Being an ORF, TRBV23-1 has a function that is uncertain. With 4 bases removed from V and 5 bases from J, the gap between germline ends came to 16 bases. There are 15 residues in the CDR3. CDR3 region: CASSLRDCPKDTQYF. The CDR3, as DNA: TGCGCCAGCAGTCTGAGGGACTGCCCTAAAGATACGCAGTATTTT.

The V gene is TRBV6-1, the J gene TRBJ1-1, with a weak D call TRBD1 (5 bases). CDR3 length: 14 amino acids. Germline V gives CDR1 MNHNS, CDR2 SASEGT. V was pared by 5 bases and J by 2 bases, with 12 bases between. CDR3 region: CASSLSGGNTEAFF. As DNA, the CDR3 is TGTGCCAGCAGTTTATCGGGGGGTAACACTGAAGCTTTCTTT.

The genes are TRBV27 and TRBJ1-2; tentative D call: TRBD1 (5 bases). This CDR3 region has 13 residues. Per germline, CDR1 MNHEY and CDR2 SMNVEV (reference sequence). The V end was cut by 6 bases, the J end by 4 bases, with 12 bases between. The CDR3 loop reads CASRTTVSYGYTF. DNA for the CDR3: TGTGCCAGCAGAACGACAGTTAGCTATGGCTACACCTTC.

This sequence joins TRBV25-1 and TRBJ2-7; 8 nucleotides agree with TRBD1. Germline values: CDR1 MGHDK, CDR2 SYGVNS. J gave up 2 bases and V 6 bases, and 12 bases lay outside the gene matches. The CDR3 extends over 16 amino acids. The CDR3 loop is CASSRNGQGAAYEQYF. CDR3 coding DNA: TGTGCCAGCAGCAGAAATGGCCAGGGGGCAGCCTACGAGCAGTACTTC.

The gene calls are TRBV7-9 and TRBJ2-7, with D maybe TRBD1 (6 bases). The CDR3 runs to 10 residues. Germline V lookup: CDR1 SEHNR, CDR2 FQNEAQ (reference sequence). V was pared by 8 bases and J by 5 bases, with 7 bases between. The CDR3 region has the DNA TGTGCCAGCGGGGACAACGAGCAGTACTTC. Translating gives CASGDNEQYF.

CDR3 residues: CATGTGEQFF. The CDR3 region has the DNA TGTGCCACCGGTACGGGTGAGCAGTTCTTC. This rearrangement joins TRBV19 to TRBJ2-1; D is ambiguous. V was pared by 10 bases and J by 9 bases, with 10 bases between. Looked up from germline, CDR1 is LNHDA and CDR2 is SQIVND (reference sequence). This CDR3 comprises 10 residues.

This chain links TRBV5-1 with TRBJ1-2; 7 nucleotides line up with TRBD1. In germline, CDR1 is SGHRS, CDR2 YFSETQ. The CDR3 runs to 15 residues. V shed 2 bases, J shed 6 bases, and the junction held 10 bases outside the gene matches. CDR3 in DNA: TGCGCCAGCAGCTTAGGGAGAGGGGGCGGCGATGGCTACACCTTC. It specifies CASSLGRGGGDGYTF.

The genes are TRBV30 and TRBJ2-1; 7 nucleotides agree with TRBD2. The CDR3 contains 14 residues. Germline lookup yields CDR1 GTSNPN and CDR2 SVGIG (reference sequence). V shed 0 bases, J shed 8 bases, and the junction held 7 bases outside the gene matches. The CDR3 nucleotides read TGTGCCTGGAGTGTCGGCGGGAGTGTCGATGAGCAGTTCTTC. Translating it yields CAWSVGGSVDEQFF.

The chain carries TRBV10-1 and TRBJ2-1; 8 nucleotides line up with TRBD2. Looked up from germline, CDR1 is WNHNN and CDR2 is SYGVQD (reference sequence). This CDR3 region has 14 residues. V lost 5 bases, J lost 13 bases, and 13 bases stayed unmatched. CDR3 coding DNA: TGCGCCAGCAGTAAGGGGATAGCGGGACACCACCAGTTCTTC. This codes for CASSKGIAGHHQFF.

The chain has TRBV6-1 and TRBJ2-7; TRBD1 is a possible D gene (6 bases). V lost 6 bases and J 0 bases, leaving 12 bases between the germline ends. The CDR3 is made up of 14 amino acids. The germline CDR1 and CDR2 sequences are MNHNS and SASEGT. Here the CDR3 reads CASRLGQISYEQYF. The CDR3 region has the DNA TGTGCCAGCAGGCTAGGACAGATCTCCTACGAGCAGTACTTC.

This chain joins TRBV13 and TRBJ2-7; D may be TRBD2 (5 bases). CDR3 size: 15 residues. V lost 0 bases and J 4 bases, leaving 13 bases between the germline ends. Germline lookup yields CDR1 PRHDT and CDR2 FYEKMQ (reference sequence). CDR3 DNA: TGTGCCAGCAGCTTAGGACGGGGATCCGGGTACGAGCAGTACTTC. Protein product: CASSLGRGSGYEQYF.

V gene TRBV2 combines with J gene TRBJ1-4, with D unclear. V dropped 6 bases and J dropped 6 bases, with 14 bases sitting between them. CDR1 is SNHLY and CDR2 is FYNNEI in the germline V gene. The CDR3 length is 14 residues. Here the CDR3 reads CASSDSTSDEKLFF. Here the CDR3 DNA reads TGTGCCAGCAGCGACTCAACCTCGGATGAAAAACTGTTTTTT. Together with reference TRBV2 and TRBJ1-4, the CDR3 gives the full variable domain: EPEVTQTPSHQVTQMGQEVILRCVPISNHLYFYWYRQILGQKVEFLVSFYNNEISEKSEIFDDQFSVERPDGSNFTLKIRSTKLEDSAMYFCASSDSTSDEKLFFGSGTQLSVL.

The genes are TRBV5-1 and TRBJ2-2, with 8 bases lining up with TRBD1. The ends lost 0 bases at V and 1 base at J; junction bases unmatched: 2. CDR1 and CDR2 from the germline V gene are SGHRS and YFSETQ. The CDR3 runs 16 residues. CDR3 sequence: CASSLAQGVNTGELFF. CDR3 coding DNA: TGCGCCAGCAGCTTGGCACAGGGGGTGAACACCGGGGAGCTGTTTTTT.

As regards this clone: Its ends do not fully match the called genes, so a read error is possible. This chain links TRBV7-8 with TRBJ2-7; 9 nucleotides line up with TRBD1. Germline lookup yields CDR1 SGHVS and CDR2 FQNEAQ. The CDR3 totals 12 residues. The CDR3 coding sequence is TGTGCCAGCAGCTTACCGGGACAGGGACCCCACTTC. The encoded protein is CASSLPGQGPHF.

The CDR3 DNA reads as TGTGCCAGCAGTCCCGTCGGGTTAACGCAGTATTTT. Translation gives CASSPVGLTQYF. J is TRBJ2-3 and V is TRBV28; D is ambiguous. The CDR3 consists of 12 residues. V was cut by 5 bases and J by 9 bases, with 12 bases left in between. Germline V gene data show CDR1 as MDHEN and CDR2 as SYDVKM.

J is TRBJ2-7 and V is TRBV4-1; TRBD2 aligns across 8 bases. Germline lookup yields CDR1 MGHRA and CDR2 YSYEKL. The junction had 4 bases not matched to a gene; V was cut back by 1 base and J by 2 bases. The CDR3 consists of 15 residues. CDR3 in amino acids: CASSQAAGGAYEQYF. The CDR3 DNA reads as TGCGCCAGCAGCCAAGCCGCGGGGGGAGCCTACGAGCAGTACTTC.

The chain employs TRBV2 and TRBJ1-5; 7 positions match TRBD1. The V gene's germline CDR1 is SNHLY and CDR2 FYNNEI. CDR3 size: 15 residues. V was pared by 1 base and J by 0 bases, with 0 bases of the junction left unmatched. CDR3: CASSEEGASNQPQHF. As DNA, the CDR3 is TGTGCCAGCAGTGAAGAGGGGGCTAGCAATCAGCCCCAGCATTTT.

This sequence joins TRBV10-2 and TRBJ2-1; weak D call: TRBD1 (6 bases). The CDR3 is 14 residues long. V shed 0 bases and J shed 5 bases, with 8 bases lying between them. Germline-derived CDR1 and CDR2 are WSHSY and SAAADI. CDR3 protein: CASSESGHNNEQFF. CDR3 DNA sequence: TGCGCCAGCAGTGAGTCGGGACATAACAATGAGCAGTTCTTC.

The rearrangement joins TRBV5-6 to TRBJ2-7, with 9 bases fitting TRBD1. V lost 1 base and J lost 12; bases outside the gene matches: 14. The CDR3 is 15 amino acids. Germline-derived CDR1 and CDR2 are SGHDT and YYEEEE. The CDR3 bases are TGTGCCAGCAGCTTGAATCCGGGACAGGGATATAAGGCGTACTTC. It specifies CASSLNPGQGYKAYF.

This clone was picked up a small number of times. The genes are TRBV30 and TRBJ2-7; D is ambiguous. Germline values: CDR1 GTSNPN, CDR2 SVGIG (reference sequence). The CDR3 totals 14 residues. The V end lost 6 bases, the J end lost 0 bases, and 15 bases lay between the germline ends. CDR3 region: CACSRDIRSYEQYF. The CDR3 DNA sequence: TGTGCCTGCTCCCGTGACATCCGCTCCTACGAGCAGTACTTC.

This chain's CDR3 is CASSEGVANNEKLFF. Written as DNA, the CDR3 is TGTGCCAGCAGTGAAGGGGTAGCGAACAATGAAAAACTGTTTTTT. This rearrangement joins TRBV2 to TRBJ1-4; D call uncertain. Trimming removed 1 base from V and 5 bases from J, with 11 bases in between. Germline CDR1 reads SNHLY; CDR2 reads FYNNEI. The CDR3 is made up of 15 amino acids.

This rearrangement joins TRBV5-1 to TRBJ2-7; D is unclear. V dropped 0 bases and J dropped 3 bases, with 10 bases sitting between them. Per the germline V gene, CDR1 is SGHRS and CDR2 is YFSETQ. This CDR3 is 14 amino acids long. The CDR3 here is CASSLGILGYEQYF. The CDR3 nucleotides read TGCGCCAGCAGCTTGGGGATTCTAGGCTACGAGCAGTACTTC.

This chain links TRBV18 with TRBJ2-1, with 7 bases that match TRBD1. Germline CDR1 and CDR2: KGHSH and LQKENI. CDR3 length: 15 residues. V lost 3 bases and J lost 2; bases outside the gene matches: 4. The CDR3 region is CASSPEGATYNEQFF. The CDR3 nucleotides read TGTGCCAGCTCACCCGAGGGGGCTACCTACAATGAGCAGTTCTTC.

This clone came up once. V is TRBV12-5 and J is TRBJ2-1, with D possibly TRBD1 on 6 matching bases. Germline V lookup: CDR1 LGHNT, CDR2 FRNRAP. CDR3 size: 15 residues. The ends were cut back, 5 bases at V and 0 bases at J, with 11 bases in the middle. CDR3 in DNA: TGTGCTAGTGGTCAGGGGACAAGCTCCTACAATGAGCAGTTCTTC. This translates into CASGQGTSSYNEQFF.

Of note for this clone: This specimen includes other DNA sequences encoding the same CDR3. V and J are TRBV6-5 and TRBJ1-1, with D unclear. This CDR3 region has 12 residues. CDR1 is MNHEY, CDR2 SVGAGI, per germline. V gave up 6 bases and J gave up 5 bases, with 10 bases separating them. The CDR3 reads CASSFGGTEAFF. In nucleotides, the CDR3 is TGTGCCAGCAGCTTTGGAGGTACTGAAGCTTTCTTT.

There are a few counts of this clone. The chain joins TRBV11-2 to TRBJ2-7; perhaps TRBD2 as D (5 bases). The CDR3 has 11 residues. Per the germline V gene, CDR1 is SGHAT and CDR2 is FQNNGV. Deletions cut 5 bases from V and 5 bases from J, with 7 bases between. The CDR3 loop is CASSRSDEQYF. The CDR3 DNA reads TGTGCCAGCAGCCGTAGCGACGAGCAGTACTTC.